This entry lists 10 T cell receptor beta chains sequenced from one sample in a study of cytomegalovirus exposure and HLA in healthy donors. The PCR used 60 Vbeta and 13 Jbeta primers. Using immunoSEQ multiplex PCR, the repertoire was profiled, and TCRdb retains in-frame clones only, with some absent. Here the sample spans around 130,000 clones, about 82% being singletons. Sequencing used PBMCs. The receptors were sampled from a boy younger than 18 in good health and CMV-seronegative.

The gene calls are TRBV6-5 and TRBJ2-5, with TRBD2 matching over 8 bases. Germline V gene data show CDR1 as MNHEY and CDR2 as SVGAGI. The CDR3 spans 13 residues. V shed 5 bases and J 5 bases; nucleotides not matched to a gene: 4. For the CDR3, the DNA is TGTGCCAGCAGTCAGCGGGAGAGGGAGACCCAGTACTTC. It encodes CASSQRERETQYF.

The chain recombines TRBV5-4 with TRBJ1-1, with unresolved D. Deletions cut 0 bases from V and 1 base from J, with 10 bases between. CDR1 SGHNT and CDR2 YYREEE come from the germline V gene (reference sequence). The CDR3 runs to 15 residues. The CDR3 coding sequence is TGTGCCAGCAGCTTGGGCGGACTGAAGAACACTGAAGCTTTCTTT. Protein sequence: CASSLGGLKNTEAFF.

The CDR3 protein is CASGKAGRETQYF. The CDR3 DNA reads TGTGCCAGCGGGAAAGCGGGACGAGAGACCCAGTACTTC. The chain uses TRBV7-2 and TRBJ2-5; 7 bases agree with TRBD2. Germline values: CDR1 SGHTA, CDR2 FQGNSA. Trimming at V came to 8 bases and at J to 4 bases, leaving 7 bases not matched to a gene. The CDR3 is 13 amino acids.

The chain has TRBV14 and TRBJ1-1; no definite D call. From germline, CDR1 is SGHDN and CDR2 FVKESK. V was shortened by 1 base and J by 5 bases, with 11 bases between the two germline ends. The CDR3 is made up of 14 amino acids. CDR3 sequence reads: CASSQVAEGTEAFF. Here the CDR3 DNA reads TGTGCCAGCAGCCAAGTAGCTGAAGGAACTGAAGCTTTCTTT.

This chain connects TRBV7-9 to TRBJ1-4; possibly TRBD1 for D (5 bases). This CDR3 comprises 13 residues. The germline gives CDR1 SEHNR, CDR2 FQNEAQ (reference sequence). Trimming removed 3 bases from V and 5 bases from J, with 7 bases in between. CDR3 in DNA: TGTGCCAGCAGCTTGGGGGGAAATGAAAAACTGTTTTTT. It codes for CASSLGGNEKLFF.

The CDR3 reads CSVDGAYYGYTF. The CDR3, as DNA: TGCAGCGTTGATGGGGCTTACTATGGCTACACCTTC. The chain couples TRBV29-1 to TRBJ1-2, with D possibly matching TRBD1 (5 bases). V lost 3 bases and J lost 3, with 8 bases in between. The CDR3 length is 12 residues. Germline V gene lookup returns CDR1 SQVTM and CDR2 ANQGSEA.

The CDR3 sequence is CASSSGGRVTEAFF. CDR3 bases: TGTGCCAGTAGTTCCGGGGGGCGCGTAACTGAAGCTTTCTTT. This sequence joins TRBV19 and TRBJ1-1; weak D call: TRBD1 (6 bases). Looked up from germline, CDR1 is LNHDA and CDR2 is SQIVND (reference sequence). The CDR3 totals 14 residues. V lost 5 bases and J lost 5, with 15 bases in between.

The chain carries TRBV2 and TRBJ1-2; maybe TRBD1 (5 bases). Germline values: CDR1 SNHLY, CDR2 FYNNEI. V lost 2 bases and J 10 bases, leaving 14 bases between the germline ends. The CDR3 contains 13 residues. The CDR3 region has the DNA TGTGCCAGCAGTGAACTCCAAGGGGCCTCCTACACCTTC. It encodes CASSELQGASYTF.

The chain combines TRBV27 with TRBJ2-1; the D gene is possibly TRBD1 (6 bases). Trimming removed 4 bases from V and 4 bases from J, with 14 bases in between. Germline CDR1 reads MNHEY; CDR2 reads SMNVEV (reference sequence). The CDR3 length is 15 residues. CDR3 DNA sequence: TGTGCCAGCAGTTCTAGGGGGTCGGGATACAATGAGCAGTTCTTC. The encoded protein is CASSSRGSGYNEQFF.

The J gene is TRBJ1-2, the V gene TRBV9; D remains unclear. Germline V lookup: CDR1 SGDLS, CDR2 YYNGEE. The CDR3 totals 13 residues. V lost 0 bases to trimming and J lost 0 bases, with 3 bases between them. CDR3 nucleotide sequence: TGTGCCAGCAGCGTAGTAGCTAACTATGGCTACACCTTC. Translation gives CASSVVANYGYTF.